This T cell receptor (beta chain) was found in a study of cytomegalovirus exposure and HLA in healthy donors. Study observations and caveats: In vitro confirmation showed three CMV-associated chains to be CMV antigen specific. A cluster of highly shared sequence variants was likely a sequencing artifact.

Of note for this clone: Its cognate antigen is unknown.

The PCR ran on 60 Vbeta and 13 Jbeta primers. Authors' methods: A follow-up analysis tallied tens of millions of unique TCR beta chains, roughly 11 million shared. The assay was immunoSEQ multiplex PCR, and TCRdb's table has in-frame clones only and misses some. That table gives V, J and clone size, and the DNA gave D and trimming. The sample carries over 150,000 clones, about 70% recorded once. The CDR3 runs 13 residues. Germline-derived CDR1 and CDR2 are ENHRY and SYGVKD. The junction had 8 bases not matched to a gene; V was cut back by 8 bases and J by 7 bases. This sequence originates from a woman aged 18-29 years in good health and CMV-seropositive. The V gene is TRBV10-3, the J gene TRBJ1-2, with 9 bases fitting TRBD1. Material for sequencing was PBMCs. CDR3 DNA sequence: TGTGCCATCCAATCGGGACAGGGTCGTGGCTACACCTTC. Protein sequence: CAIQSGQGRGYTF.